The clone carrying this T cell receptor (beta chain) was recorded only once. The antigen is unknown. Clones were read by immunoSEQ multiplex PCR, and TCRdb kept only the in-frame ones, dropping some. The repertoire holds 61,000 or so clones, with around 82% as singletons. This CDR3 is 17 amino acids long. Germline values: CDR1 ENHRY, CDR2 SYGVKD. V shed 10 bases, J shed 3 bases, and the junction held 17 bases outside the gene matches. The sort gate was single viable CD3+CD4+CD8-CD45RO+ cells for memory CD4+ T cells. Serostatus was set by detecting CMV pp150, pp28, p38, p52 IgG. The data were taken from a study of memory CD4+ T cells and cytomegalovirus serostatus. On the study more broadly: Healthy Belgian adult donors included several CMV-positive and 24 CMV-negative people. Study outcomes and limitations: CD4+ memory repertoires contained about 40% of the roughly 160 reported CMV TCRbeta sequences. The CMV-associated TCR signature appears largely within the CD4+ memory repertoire.

The sequence came from an adult in good health and CMV-seronegative. Some clones in this sample may be carry-over from other donors' samples. Material: memory CD4+ T cells from blood. The chain uses TRBV10-3 and TRBJ2-7; 11 bases agree with TRBD2. The CDR3 DNA reads TGTGCCAACCAACCATCGGGACTAGCGGAGTCATGCTACGAGCAGTACTTC. Its translation: CANQPSGLAESCYEQYF.